The 2 T cell receptor beta chains in this list originate from one sample, sequenced in a study of shared clonotypes between healthy human individuals. The table came from immunoSEQ multiplex PCR; TCRdb's copy has only in-frame clones and leaves some out. Of 950,000 to 1,300,000 clones detected, 65% to 75% appear once; the ten largest clones hold around 1.4%. Sequenced material: memory CD4+ T cells sorted from blood. The subset is: CD45RA-negative fraction. The receptor source for this set is a man between 18 and 29 years old in good health.

The genes are TRBV27 and TRBJ2-5; D is uncertain. The end of the DNA aligns better with TRBJ2-7, so the J call may be wrong. The CDR3 is 12 residues long. The germline V gene encodes CDR1 MNHEY and CDR2 SMNVEV (reference sequence). CDR3 region: CASSSGFYEQYF. The CDR3 DNA is TGTGCCAGCAGTTCAGGTTTCTACGAGCAGTACTTC.

This chain links TRBV6-1 with TRBJ1-3; possibly TRBD1 for D (5 bases). V was pared by 6 bases and J by 0 bases, with 12 bases between. CDR1 is MNHNS and CDR2 is SASEGT in the germline V gene. The CDR3 covers 15 residues. CDR3 residues: CASRLGEFSGNTIYF. DNA for the CDR3: TGTGCCAGCAGGTTAGGGGAATTCTCTGGAAACACCATATATTTT.